Listed below are T cell receptor beta chains from one sample, sequenced in a study of cytomegalovirus exposure and HLA in healthy donors. TCRdb's table, derived via immunoSEQ multiplex PCR, lists solely in-frame clones and lacks some. The repertoire holds some 200,000 clones, with 70% to 80% as singletons. Sequenced: PBMCs. These receptors came from a woman aged 60-75 years in good health and CMV-seropositive. The CDR3 runs from the conserved cysteine through the conserved F or W. A D gene is named only where the DNA matches it firmly. Not all rows give a size; the values are once, few, many and, for expanded clones, a class.

clone_size,d_call,v_call,j_call,cdr3_aa,cdr3_nt
few,-,TRBV5-1,TRBJ2-7,CASSLPGTSNEQYF,TGCGCCAGCAGCTTGCCCGGGACAAGCAACGAGCAGTACTTC
-,-,TRBV6-1,TRBJ1-2,CASSAAFQGNYGYTF,TGTGCCAGCAGTGCCGCCTTTCAGGGTAACTATGGCTACACCTTC
-,-,TRBV4-3,TRBJ2-3,CASSQDIGGQGWKDTQYF,TGCGCCAGCAGCCAAGATATCGGGGGGCAGGGATGGAAAGATACGCAGTATTTT
once,TRBD2,TRBV7-6,TRBJ2-2,CASSLEAGGATGELFF,TGTGCCAGCAGCTTAGAAGCGGGGGGGGCCACCGGGGAGCTGTTTTTT
-,TRBD1,TRBV4-1,TRBJ1-5,CASSRTGEINQPQHF,TGCGCCAGCAGCCGAACAGGGGAGATCAATCAGCCCCAGCATTTT
-,TRBD2,TRBV27,TRBJ2-2,CASSLSDRGGPGELFF,TGTGCCAGCAGTTTATCTGATCGGGGGGGACCCGGGGAGCTGTTTTTT
-,-,TRBV28,TRBJ1-5,CASSLTQWRVQPQHF,TGTGCCAGCAGTTTAACCCAATGGAGGGTTCAGCCCCAGCATTTT
-,-,TRBV28,TRBJ2-2,CASSLWGGAASTGELFF,TGTGCCAGCAGTTTATGGGGGGGGGCAGCCTCCACCGGGGAGCTGTTTTTT
-,-,TRBV10-3,TRBJ1-3,CAISESPTSSGNTIYF,TGTGCCATCAGTGAAAGCCCTACTAGCTCTGGAAACACCATATATTTT
-,TRBD1,TRBV7-3,TRBJ1-2,CASSLRQGVDYGYTF,TGTGCCAGCAGCTTACGGCAGGGGGTCGACTATGGCTACACCTTC
-,-,TRBV7-2,TRBJ1-2,CASSEQTRYTF,TGTGCCAGCAGCGAACAAACCCGCTACACCTTC
-,-,TRBV28,TRBJ1-1,CASSFAGNTEAFF,TGTGCCAGCAGTTTTGCAGGGAACACTGAAGCTTTCTTT
-,TRBD1,TRBV30,TRBJ2-1,CAWSVWNRGNEQFF,TGTGCCTGGAGTGTATGGAACAGGGGTAATGAGCAGTTCTTC
-,-,TRBV9,TRBJ2-3,CASSPSGTDTQYF,TGTGCCAGCAGCCCATCAGGCACAGATACGCAGTATTTT
-,TRBD2,TRBV7-2,TRBJ2-1,CASNPTSGGNEQFF,TGTGCCAGCAACCCGACTAGCGGGGGCAATGAGCAGTTCTTC
-,-,TRBV6-5,TRBJ2-5,CASRQTRETQYF,TGTGCCAGCAGACAGACCCGAGAGACCCAGTACTTC
-,-,TRBV11-2,TRBJ1-1,CASSVSVMNTEAFF,TGTGCCAGCAGCGTCAGTGTTATGAACACTGAAGCTTTCTTT
-,-,TRBV19,TRBJ1-3,CASISGLPISGNTIYF,TGTGCCAGTATATCAGGACTCCCCATCTCTGGAAACACCATATATTTT
-,-,TRBV6-6,TRBJ2-2,CASSTSLVGELFF,-
-,-,TRBV29-1,TRBJ1-5,CSVEDRGQPQHF,TGCAGCGTTGAAGATCGGGGACAGCCCCAGCATTTT
once,-,TRBV6-5,TRBJ1-1,CASSPPREASF,TGTGCCAGCAGTCCCCCTCGTGAAGCTTCCTTT
-,-,TRBV6-5,TRBJ1-5,CASSPGGDSNQPQHF,TGTGCCAGCAGCCCCGGGGGAGATAGCAATCAGCCCCAGCATTTT
-,-,TRBV5-1,TRBJ1-4,CASSRVNLGAEKLFF,TGCGCCAGCAGCCGAGTAAATTTAGGGGCTGAAAAACTGTTTTTT
-,TRBD1,TRBV18,TRBJ2-7,CASSPRPGQAYYEQYF,TGTGCCAGCTCACCACGACCGGGACAGGCGTACTACGAGCAGTACTTC
few,-,TRBV6-1,TRBJ1-5,CASSEGGRNQPQHF,TGTGCCAGCAGTGAAGGGGGCCGGAATCAGCCCCAGCATTTT
-,TRBD2,TRBV6-6,TRBJ2-5,CASSTTKGGQETQYF,TGTGCCAGCAGTACCACTAAGGGAGGGCAAGAGACCCAGTACTTC
-,-,TRBV5-1,TRBJ1-2,CASSFLTVRLSNYGYTF,TGCGCCAGCAGCTTTTTAACGGTGAGGTTGTCTAACTATGGCTACACCTTC
-,TRBD2,TRBV30,TRBJ2-5,CAWSGEAGGYQETQYF,TGTGCCTGGAGTGGAGAAGCGGGGGGGTACCAAGAGACCCAGTACTTC
-,-,TRBV18,TRBJ1-1,CASSLLARGDTEAFF,TGTGCCAGCTCACTACTAGCCCGAGGAGACACTGAAGCTTTCTTT
-,-,TRBV25-1,TRBJ2-7,CASSQAGDLYEQYF,TGTGCCAGCAGCCAGGCAGGGGATTTATACGAGCAGTACTTC
-,-,TRBV30,TRBJ2-7,CASRRGGGAYEQYF,TGTGCCAGTCGGAGGGGAGGCGGGGCCTACGAGCAGTACTTC
once,-,TRBV30,TRBJ1-4,CAWSSGGGEKLFF,TGTGCCTGGAGTTCAGGCGGGGGTGAAAAACTGTTTTTT
-,-,TRBV7-9,TRBJ2-2,CASSLGLGNTGELFF,TGTGCCAGCAGCTTAGGACTGGGGAACACCGGGGAGCTGTTTTTT
-,TRBD1,TRBV5-8,TRBJ2-1,CASSLGQGVVYEQFF,TGTGCCAGCAGCTTGGGGCAGGGGGTGGTGTATGAGCAGTTCTTC
-,TRBD1,TRBV10-3,TRBJ1-1,CAISEDRDNTEAFF,TGTGCCATCAGTGAGGACAGGGATAACACTGAAGCTTTCTTT
-,TRBD2,TRBV5-1,TRBJ2-1,CASSLGSGSHNEQFF,TGCGCCAGCAGCTTGGGGAGCGGGAGCCACAATGAGCAGTTCTTC
-,TRBD2,TRBV5-4,TRBJ2-7,CASSTGTIYEQYF,TGTGCCAGCAGCACCGGGACTATCTACGAGCAGTACTTC
-,-,TRBV19,TRBJ1-2,CASSMRDRGNGYTF,TGTGCCAGTAGTATGAGGGATCGGGGAAATGGCTACACCTTC
-,-,TRBV5-1,TRBJ2-1,CASSLIRETYNEQFF,TGCGCCAGCAGCTTGATTCGGGAGACTTACAATGAGCAGTTCTTC
-,TRBD1,TRBV5-1,TRBJ1-5,CASSLGQGSQPQHF,TGCGCCAGCAGCTTAGGACAGGGAAGCCAGCCCCAGCATTTT
-,-,TRBV30,TRBJ1-1,CAWSSPRGGNTEAFF,TGTGCCTGGAGTTCCCCTCGGGGGGGGAACACTGAAGCTTTCTTT
few,-,TRBV14,TRBJ1-4,CASSQDERKLFF,TGTGCCAGCAGCCAAGATGAGCGAAAACTGTTTTTT
few,-,TRBV2,TRBJ2-3,CASNLAADTQYF,TGTGCCAGCAATCTTGCGGCAGATACGCAGTATTTT
-,-,TRBV30,TRBJ1-1,CAWTRVNTEAFF,TGTGCCTGGACCAGGGTGAACACTGAAGCTTTCTTT
once,TRBD2,TRBV6-5,TRBJ2-7,CASSYSRGLARMQQYF,TGTGCCAGCAGTTACTCCCGGGGACTAGCCCGTATGCAGCAGTACTTC
-,-,TRBV12-5,TRBJ2-1,CASGFDSTYNEQFF,TGTGCTAGTGGTTTCGACAGTACCTACAATGAGCAGTTCTTC
-,-,TRBV27,TRBJ1-2,CATQSGGGYGYTF,TGTGCCACCCAGTCGGGGGGAGGCTATGGCTACACCTTC
-,-,TRBV29-1,TRBJ2-5,CSVRPEGGETQYF,TGCAGCGTCCGACCGGAGGGGGGGGAGACCCAGTACTTC
-,TRBD1,TRBV6-5,TRBJ2-7,CASTSTGGSYEQYF,TGTGCCAGCACCTCGACAGGGGGCTCCTACGAGCAGTACTTC
-,TRBD2,TRBV5-1,TRBJ2-7,CASSLLAASSYEQYF,TGCGCCAGCAGCCTACTAGCGGCAAGCTCCTACGAGCAGTACTTC
-,TRBD1,TRBV27,TRBJ2-7,CASSLLAGGGYEQYF,TGTGCCAGCAGTTTACTGGCAGGGGGCGGCTACGAGCAGTACTTC
-,TRBD2,TRBV19,TRBJ2-2,CASSSRRSGRAIGGELFF,TGTGCCAGTAGTTCTAGGCGTAGCGGGAGGGCCATTGGCGGGGAGCTGTTTTTT